This T cell receptor beta chain is drawn from a study of cytomegalovirus exposure and HLA in healthy donors. The donors were members of the roughly 130-subject validation cohort (separate from the roughly 670-subject first cohort). Using immunoSEQ multiplex PCR, the repertoire was profiled, and TCRdb retains in-frame clones only, with some absent. The top ten hold about 5.4% of the sample, which has approximately 59,000 clones, around 92% seen once. The sequence came from a young man in good health and CMV-seropositive. Sequenced input: PBMCs.

The CDR3 protein is CASSQDTGVLETQYF. The CDR3 region has the DNA TGCGCCAGCAGCCAAGACACAGGGGTGTTGGAGACCCAGTACTTC. This chain connects TRBV4-1 to TRBJ2-5; 7 nucleotides align to TRBD1. This CDR3 is 15 amino acids long. Germline V CDR1 and CDR2: MGHRA, YSYEKL. The junction had 6 bases not matched to a gene; V was cut back by 0 bases and J by 5 bases.